This T cell receptor (beta chain) comes out of a study of shared clonotypes between healthy human individuals. Study at large: Each donor contributed plates that comprised three CD4 naive, three CD4 memory, two CD8 naive and one CD8 memory. Broader study findings: Generation probabilities of non-shared clonotypes were lower (relative to those shared by all four donors).

For this clone: Its antigen is as yet unknown.

The protocol was immunoSEQ multiplex PCR, while the TCRdb copy is restricted to in-frame clones and leaves out a portion. Of some 100,000 clones detected, approximately 70% appear once; the ten largest clones hold roughly 24%. Those who donated were healthy HIV-negative adults, with no recent acute infections or vaccinations reported. Those who donated, Caucasian adults without exception, all lived in Nashville, Tennessee. The sample taken for sequencing was memory CD8+ T cells sorted from blood. The subset here: CD45RO+ cells pooled with CCR7-negative TemRA cells. The receptor comes from a woman aged 30 to 39 in good health.

CDR3 nucleotide sequence: TGTGCCAGCAGCTTGGGGGGGAGCAATCAGCCCCAGCATTTT. It specifies CASSLGGSNQPQHF. The chain links TRBV13 to TRBJ1-5; D may be TRBD1 (5 bases). Germline V gives CDR1 PRHDT, CDR2 FYEKMQ (reference sequence). Deletions cut 3 bases from V and 1 base from J, with 7 bases between. The CDR3 spans 14 residues.